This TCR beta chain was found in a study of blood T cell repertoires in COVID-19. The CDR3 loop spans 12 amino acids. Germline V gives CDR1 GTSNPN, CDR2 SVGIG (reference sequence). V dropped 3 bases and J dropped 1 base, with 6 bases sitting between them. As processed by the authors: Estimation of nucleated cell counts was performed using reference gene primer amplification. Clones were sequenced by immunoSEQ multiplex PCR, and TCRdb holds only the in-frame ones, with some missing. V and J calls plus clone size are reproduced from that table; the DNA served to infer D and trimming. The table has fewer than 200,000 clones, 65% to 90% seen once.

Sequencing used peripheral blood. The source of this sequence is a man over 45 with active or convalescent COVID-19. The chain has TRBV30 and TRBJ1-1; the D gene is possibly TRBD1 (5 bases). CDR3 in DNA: TGTGCCTGGAGGGGGGGGAACACTGAAGCTTTCTTT. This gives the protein CAWRGGNTEAFF. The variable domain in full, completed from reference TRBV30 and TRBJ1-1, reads SQTIHQWPATLVQPVGSPLSLECTVEGTSNPNLYWYRQAAGRGLQLLFYSVGIGQISSEVPQNLSASRPQDRQFILSSKKLLLSDSGFYLCAWRGGNTEAFFGQGTRLTVV.